The present TCR beta chain was sequenced within a study of OX40 agonist ivuxolimab in advanced cancers. Generated by immunoSEQ multiplex PCR, the TCRdb table keeps only in-frame clones and is missing some. The table has around 100,000 clones, approximately 89% seen once. V lost 4 bases to trimming and J lost 9 bases; unmatched junction nucleotides: 9. This CDR3 is 14 amino acids long. CDR1 is SGHRS, CDR2 YFSETQ, per germline. Specimen: CD4+ or CD8+ T cells sorted from blood, collected in a trial of the OX40 agonist ivuxolimab. The chain carries TRBV5-1 and TRBJ2-1, with 8 bases lining up with TRBD2. The sequence came from an adult with an advanced solid tumor such as melanoma, head and neck, liver or kidney cancer. The CDR3 reads CASSTSGTRGEQFF. For the CDR3, the DNA is TGCGCCAGCAGCACCTCCGGGACTAGGGGTGAGCAGTTCTTC.